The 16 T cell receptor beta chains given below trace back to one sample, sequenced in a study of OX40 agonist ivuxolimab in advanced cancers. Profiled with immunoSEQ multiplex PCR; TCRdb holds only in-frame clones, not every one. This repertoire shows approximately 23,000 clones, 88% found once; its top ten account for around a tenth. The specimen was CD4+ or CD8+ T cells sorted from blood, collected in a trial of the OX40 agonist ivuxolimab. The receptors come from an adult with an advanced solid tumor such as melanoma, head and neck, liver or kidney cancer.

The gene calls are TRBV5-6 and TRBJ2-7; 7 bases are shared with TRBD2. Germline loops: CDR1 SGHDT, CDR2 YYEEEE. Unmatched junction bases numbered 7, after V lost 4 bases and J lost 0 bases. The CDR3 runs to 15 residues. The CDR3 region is CASSRGGPISYEQYF. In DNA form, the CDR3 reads TGTGCCAGCAGCCGGGGAGGGCCTATCTCCTACGAGCAGTACTTC.

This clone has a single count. CDR3 DNA sequence: TGTGCCAGCAGTTACTCTTTCCCCAGATACACAGATACGCAGTATTTT. The encoded protein is CASSYSFPRYTDTQYF. This chain uses TRBV6-7 with TRBJ2-3, with unresolved D. TRBV6-7 is an ORF, and what it does is uncertain. Trimming cost V 0 bases and J 2 bases, with 12 bases left between them. The CDR3 is 16 amino acids.

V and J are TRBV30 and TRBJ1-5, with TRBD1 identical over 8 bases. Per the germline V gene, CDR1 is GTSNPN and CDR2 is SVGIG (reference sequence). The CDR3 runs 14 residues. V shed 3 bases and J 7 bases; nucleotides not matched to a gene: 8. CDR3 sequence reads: CAWSSGGFGQPQHF. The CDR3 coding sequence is TGTGCCTGGAGCTCAGGGGGCTTTGGACAGCCCCAGCATTTT.

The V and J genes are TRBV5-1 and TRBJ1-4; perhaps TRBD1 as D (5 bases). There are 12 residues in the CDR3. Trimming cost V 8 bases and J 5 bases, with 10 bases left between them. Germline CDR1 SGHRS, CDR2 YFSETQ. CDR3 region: CARSDRNEKLFF. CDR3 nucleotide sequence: TGCGCCAGGTCAGACAGAAATGAAAAACTGTTTTTT.

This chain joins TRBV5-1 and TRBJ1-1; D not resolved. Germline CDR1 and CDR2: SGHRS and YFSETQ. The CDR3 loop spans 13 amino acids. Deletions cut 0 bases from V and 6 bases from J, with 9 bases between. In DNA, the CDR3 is TGCGCCAGCAGCTTGGCCGGAGTCCCTGAAGCTTTCTTT. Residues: CASSLAGVPEAFF.

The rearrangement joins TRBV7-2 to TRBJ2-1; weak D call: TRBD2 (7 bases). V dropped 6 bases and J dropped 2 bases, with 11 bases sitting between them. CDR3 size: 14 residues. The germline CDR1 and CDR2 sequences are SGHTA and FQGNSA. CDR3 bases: TGTGCCAGCAGTAGGGGGGGGACCTACAATGAGCAGTTCTTC. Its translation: CASSRGGTYNEQFF. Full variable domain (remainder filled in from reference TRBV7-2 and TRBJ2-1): GAGVSQSPSNKVTEKGKDVELRCDPISGHTALYWYRQSLGQGLEFLIYFQGNSAPDKSGLPSDRFSAERTGGSVSTLTIQRTQQEDSAVYLCASSRGGTYNEQFFGPGTRLTVL.

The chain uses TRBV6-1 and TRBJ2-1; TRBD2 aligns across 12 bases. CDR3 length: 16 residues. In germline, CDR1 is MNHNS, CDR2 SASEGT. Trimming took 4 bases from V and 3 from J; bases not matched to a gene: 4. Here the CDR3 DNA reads TGTGCCAGCAGTGGTTCACTAGCGGGAGGCTACAATGAGCAGTTCTTC. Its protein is CASSGSLAGGYNEQFF.

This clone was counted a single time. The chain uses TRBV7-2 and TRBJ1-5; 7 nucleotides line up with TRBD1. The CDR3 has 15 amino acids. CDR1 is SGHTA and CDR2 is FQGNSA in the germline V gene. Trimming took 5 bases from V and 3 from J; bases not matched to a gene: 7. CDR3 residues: CASSRDRDVNQPQHF. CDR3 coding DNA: TGTGCCAGCAGCCGAGACAGGGATGTCAATCAGCCCCAGCATTTT.

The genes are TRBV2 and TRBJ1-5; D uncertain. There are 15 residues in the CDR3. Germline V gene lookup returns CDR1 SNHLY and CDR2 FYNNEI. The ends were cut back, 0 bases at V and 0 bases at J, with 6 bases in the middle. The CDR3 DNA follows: TGTGCCAGCAGTGAAGCGTCGGTTAGCAATCAGCCCCAGCATTTT. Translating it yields CASSEASVSNQPQHF.

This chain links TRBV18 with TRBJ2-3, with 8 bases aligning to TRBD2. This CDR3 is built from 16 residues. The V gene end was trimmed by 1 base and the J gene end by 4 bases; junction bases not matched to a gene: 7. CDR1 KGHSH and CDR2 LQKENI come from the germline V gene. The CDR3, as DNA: TGTGCCAGCTCACCACGGGCTAGCGGGTTATCAGATACGCAGTATTTT. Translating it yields CASSPRASGLSDTQYF. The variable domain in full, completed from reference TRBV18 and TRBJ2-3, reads NAGVMQNPRHLVRRRGQEARLRCSPMKGHSHVYWYRQLPEEGLKFMVYLQKENIIDESGMPKERFSAEFPKEGPSILRIQQVVRGDSAAYFCASSPRASGLSDTQYFGPGTRLTVL.

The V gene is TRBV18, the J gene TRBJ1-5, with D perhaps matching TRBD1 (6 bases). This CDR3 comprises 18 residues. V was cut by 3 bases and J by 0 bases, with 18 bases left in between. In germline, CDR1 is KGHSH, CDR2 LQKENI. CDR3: CASSPRPPGGDSNQPQHF. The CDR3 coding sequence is TGTGCCAGCTCACCCCGCCCGCCGGGGGGCGATAGCAATCAGCCCCAGCATTTT.

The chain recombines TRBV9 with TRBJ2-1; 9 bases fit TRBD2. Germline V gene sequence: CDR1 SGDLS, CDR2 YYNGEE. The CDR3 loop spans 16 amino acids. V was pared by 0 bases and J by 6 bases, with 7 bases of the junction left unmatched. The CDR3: CASSVVAGVSANEQFF. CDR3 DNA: TGTGCCAGCAGCGTAGTAGCGGGAGTTTCGGCCAATGAGCAGTTCTTC.

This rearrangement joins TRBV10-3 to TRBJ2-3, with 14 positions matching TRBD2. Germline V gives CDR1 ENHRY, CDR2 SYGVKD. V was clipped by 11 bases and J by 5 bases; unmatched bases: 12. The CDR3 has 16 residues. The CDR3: CALSGTSGSGLDTQYF. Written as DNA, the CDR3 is TGTGCCCTCTCCGGGACTAGCGGGAGTGGTTTAGATACGCAGTATTTT.

The CDR3 DNA reads as TGTGCCAGCAGGGGGTCGGCGGGTAACTATGGCTACACCTTC. It yields the protein CASRGSAGNYGYTF. This rearrangement joins TRBV2 to TRBJ1-2; D call uncertain. CDR3 length: 14 amino acids. Trimming left V 6 bases short and J 1 base short, with 12 bases between. CDR1 and CDR2 (germline): SNHLY, FYNNEI.

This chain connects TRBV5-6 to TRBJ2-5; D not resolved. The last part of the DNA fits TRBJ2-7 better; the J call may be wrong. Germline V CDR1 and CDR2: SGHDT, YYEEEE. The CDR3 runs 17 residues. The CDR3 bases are TGTGCCAGCAGCTTGAGCCACGGCGGACGTAGGGTTGACGAGCAGTACTTC. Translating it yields CASSLSHGGRRVDEQYF.

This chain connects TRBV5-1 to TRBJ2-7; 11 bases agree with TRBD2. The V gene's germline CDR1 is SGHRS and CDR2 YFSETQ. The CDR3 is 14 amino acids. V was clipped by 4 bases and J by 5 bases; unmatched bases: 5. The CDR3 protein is CASSRTSGSDEQYF. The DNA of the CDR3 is TGCGCCAGCAGCAGAACTAGCGGGAGCGACGAGCAGTACTTC.